This T cell receptor (beta chain) emerged from a study of T cell changes during pregnancy in multiple sclerosis. Clones were read by immunoSEQ multiplex PCR, and TCRdb kept only the in-frame ones, dropping some. The repertoire holds 60,000 to 70,000 clones, 92% seen once, with roughly 2.7% in the top ten. The CDR3 covers 14 residues. The junction had 4 bases not matched to a gene; V was cut back by 4 bases and J by 4 bases. Germline loops: CDR1 SGHTA, CDR2 FQGNSA. The receptor's source is a female donor in good health, enrolled as a control in a pregnancy study. J is TRBJ2-5 and V is TRBV7-2, with 9 bases identical to TRBD2. The sequencing here drew on peripheral blood, taken in the second trimester of pregnancy. The CDR3, as DNA: TGTGCCAGCAGCTACGGGACTAGCTTAGAGACCCAGTACTTC. It specifies CASSYGTSLETQYF.